This T cell receptor beta chain emerged from a study of response to subunit inactivated influenza vaccine (dated by TCRdb to the late 2010s). Study-wide context: Deep quantitative T cell receptor repertoire profiling was used in the study to track responses to a trivalent subunit inactivated influenza vaccine. Results the study describes overall, beyond this receptor: The authors proposed that each seasonal influenza vaccination may bring in only a limited number of new T cells.

This clonotype has at least ten counts. There is no known antigen for this receptor. Base-call qualities are not available, and no considerably larger clone is one nucleotide away. Deletion took 6 bases off V and 7 bases off J, with a span of 7 bases between the germline ends. The CDR3 runs 11 residues from the cysteine to the phenylalanine. CDR3 DNA only is kept here, 33 bases in frame from base 1. The label giving this sample's time point can be read as: 45 days after influenza vaccine administration. The method was RT-PCR. Reads for this sample came from an Illumina HiSeq 2500. Starting from the raw public reads, TCRdb applied fastp trimming at Q25, assembled clones with MiXCR and retained in-frame beta chains. Each CDR3 protein appears once, grouped with its most common genes and DNA. The sample table holds 450,000 to 500,000 distinct CDR3 sequences, of which roughly 9.8% were seen once. About an eighth of the sample lies in the top ten.

The clonotype comes from a man aged 50-59 years who received an inactivated influenza vaccine. Donor details come from another sample of the same person, matched by shared clones. Source: PBMCs from blood, taken 35 to 45 days after vaccination. The V gene is TRBV12-3 or TRBV12-4 and the J gene is TRBJ2-1; no D gene is confidently identified. CDR3 sequence: CASSFLNEQFF. The nucleotides read TGTGCCAGCAGCTTTTTAAATGAGCAGTTCTTC.